The T cell receptor beta chain described here comes from a study of blood T cells in healthy people across ages. CDR3 length: 17 amino acids. V dropped 4 bases and J dropped 7; count of bases not matched to a gene: 14. Germline-derived CDR1 and CDR2 are SGHDT and YYEEEE. The authors ran a second PCR of about 6 to 11 cycles using a sample-barcoded 5' primer and a J-beta primer mix. In TCRdb, the 5' RACE reads were re-called with MiXCR into one record per CDR3 protein. The table has about 1,600,000 distinct CDR3 sequences, about 40% seen once; the top ten hold 7% to 9.5%. The source material was blood. V gene TRBV5-6 combines with J gene TRBJ1-1; 12 bases align to TRBD1. This TCR was recovered from a woman aged 18-35 years in good health. This CDR3 is CASSPPVGTGGQSEAFF. Written as DNA, the CDR3 is TGTGCCAGCAGCCCGCCGGTTGGGACAGGGGGCCAAAGTGAAGCTTTCTTT.